The 22 T cell receptor beta chains presented below share a single source sample, sequenced in a study of PD-1 blockade in classical Hodgkin lymphoma (dated by TCRdb to the early 2020s). The method behind the library was the immunoSEQ multiplex PCR assay. TCRdb retrieved this table from immuneACCESS and kept in-frame rearrangements only. Not all clones are present; in checked studies, unresolved V genes account for under half, and no reason is known for the remainder. In this sample the table shows approximately 19,000 clones, 77% of which occur a single time. About 41% of the sample is taken by the ten largest. In light of the paper, this sample's time point label describes: cycle 2 day 1 (C2D1) of nivolumab. Every trial patient had relapsed following autologous stem cell transplantation, and prior brentuximab vedotin exposure was what differed among cohorts A, B and C. Sequenced here: peripheral blood mononuclear cells (PBMCs), sampled before the second cycle of nivolumab. All receptors come from a human donor with classical Hodgkin lymphoma.

The chain combines TRBV30 with TRBJ1-1, with D uncertain. The V gene's germline CDR1 is GTSNPN and CDR2 SVGIG (reference sequence). Trimming stripped 3 bases from V and 1 base from J, with 9 bases between. CDR3 size: 13 residues. The CDR3 nucleotides are TGTGCCTGGAGCCTAGGATCGAACACTGAAGCTTTCTTT. Protein product: CAWSLGSNTEAFF.

The V call is TRBV28, the J call TRBJ1-2; perhaps TRBD1 as D (5 bases). The CDR3 has 13 residues. Between the trimmed V and J ends, which lost 7 bases and 4 bases, there was a span of 13 bases. The germline V gene has CDR1 MDHEN and CDR2 SYDVKM. The CDR3 loop reads CASNLGGGYGYTF. DNA of the CDR3: TGTGCCAGCAACCTCGGTGGGGGCTATGGCTACACCTTC.

The rearrangement joins TRBV27 to TRBJ1-5, with TRBD1 matching 11 bases. The germline CDR1 and CDR2 sequences are MNHEY and SMNVEV (reference sequence). CDR3 length: 15 residues. J was trimmed by 6 bases and V by 6 bases; bases with no gene match: 7. The CDR3 loop reads CASSPDRGLRQPQHF. The CDR3 DNA reads TGTGCCAGCAGCCCGGACAGGGGGCTACGTCAGCCCCAGCATTTT.

The V and J genes are TRBV5-5 and TRBJ1-5; 10 bases map to TRBD1. Germline lookup yields CDR1 SGHKS and CDR2 YYEKEE (reference sequence). Trimming at V came to 1 base and at J to 6 bases, leaving 10 bases not matched to a gene. There are 17 residues in the CDR3. CDR3 nucleotide sequence: TGTGCCAGCAGCTTGACTACCGGGACAGGGGTTGGTCAGCCCCAGCATTTT. This encodes CASSLTTGTGVGQPQHF. Combining the CDR3 with reference TRBV5-5 and TRBJ1-5 gives the whole variable domain DAGVTQSPTHLIKTRGQQVTLRCSPISGHKSVSWYQQVLGQGPQFIFQYYEKEERGRGNFPDRFSARQFPNYSSELNVNALLLGDSALYLCASSLTTGTGVGQPQHFGDGTRLSIL.

This clone was counted between two and nine times. The rearrangement links TRBV27 to TRBJ1-1; D gene uncertain. V was cut by 5 bases and J by 1 base, with 8 bases left in between. The CDR3 runs to 13 residues. Germline V lookup: CDR1 MNHEY, CDR2 SMNVEV (reference sequence). This chain's CDR3 is CASSIDTNTEAFF. The CDR3 DNA is TGTGCCAGCAGTATAGACACGAACACTGAAGCTTTCTTT.

The sample holds a few counts of this clone. The gene calls are TRBV19 and TRBJ1-5; D is uncertain. The V gene lost 9 bases and the J gene lost 2 bases, with 14 bases spanning the gap. The CDR3 is made up of 14 amino acids. CDR1 is LNHDA and CDR2 is SQIVND in the germline V gene (reference sequence). The CDR3 is CASLSSWGNQPQHF. Written as DNA, the CDR3 is TGTGCCAGCCTTAGTTCCTGGGGCAATCAGCCCCAGCATTTT.

CDR3 loop: CASSIRMNTEAFF. The CDR3 coding sequence is TGCGCCAGCAGCATCAGAATGAACACTGAAGCTTTCTTT. V gene TRBV5-1 combines with J gene TRBJ1-1; D is uncertain. The CDR3 runs 13 residues. The V and J ends lost 4 bases and 0 bases respectively, with 7 bases between them. In germline, CDR1 is SGHRS, CDR2 YFSETQ.

Concerning this clone: Other DNA sequences within the sample encode an identical CDR3. The chain uses TRBV11-2 and TRBJ2-2, with TRBD1 identical over 8 bases. J gave up 5 bases and V 1 base, and 0 bases lay outside the gene matches. The CDR3 is made up of 14 amino acids. CDR1 is SGHAT and CDR2 is FQNNGV in the germline V gene. The CDR3 loop is CASSLGQGTGELFF. The CDR3 bases are TGTGCCAGCAGCTTAGGACAGGGGACCGGGGAGCTGTTTTTT. The full variable domain, in which reference TRBV11-2 and TRBJ2-2 provide the parts outside the CDR3, is EAGVAQSPRYKIIEKRQSVAFWCNPISGHATLYWYQQILGQGPKLLIQFQNNGVVDDSQLPKDRFSAERLKGVDSTLKIQPAKLEDSAVYLCASSLGQGTGELFFGEGSRLTVL.

The rearrangement uses TRBV10-3 and TRBJ2-7; 7 positions agree with TRBD2. V lost 6 bases, J lost 3 bases, and 17 bases stayed unmatched. Germline assignment: CDR1 ENHRY and CDR2 SYGVKD. The CDR3 is 17 amino acids. The CDR3 nucleotides are TGTGCCATCAGAAGTGGGACCCCCGGGACTAAGGACTACGAGCAGTACTTC. Encoded protein: CAIRSGTPGTKDYEQYF.

This chain uses TRBV28 with TRBJ1-1; D gene uncertain. V was cut by 10 bases and J by 1 base, with 10 bases left in between. The V gene's germline CDR1 is MDHEN and CDR2 SYDVKM. The CDR3 is made up of 12 amino acids. The CDR3 here is CATTASNTEAFF. DNA of the CDR3: TGTGCCACTACGGCCTCGAACACTGAAGCTTTCTTT. The full variable domain, completed using reference TRBV28 and TRBJ1-1, is DVKVTQSSRYLVKRTGEKVFLECVQDMDHENMFWYRQDPGLGLRLIYFSYDVKMKEKGDIPEGYSVSREKKERFSLILESASTNQTSMYLCATTASNTEAFFGQGTRLTVV.

This clone was observed a few times. V gene TRBV7-3 combines with J gene TRBJ1-1, with D possibly TRBD1 on 5 matching bases. Germline CDR1 reads SGHTA; CDR2 reads FQGTGA. The V end lost 1 base, the J end lost 4 bases, and 16 bases lay between the germline ends. This CDR3 region has 16 residues. CDR3 DNA: TGTGCCAGCAGCTTAATTCCGGGACCCCTCGGCACTGAAGCTTTCTTT. This gives the protein CASSLIPGPLGTEAFF.

The chain has TRBV6-1 and TRBJ2-7; 7 bases align to TRBD1. The germline V gene encodes CDR1 MNHNS and CDR2 SASEGT. The CDR3 runs to 12 residues. Unmatched junction bases numbered 6, after V lost 6 bases and J lost 7 bases. CDR3 region: CASSRQGHEQYF. Written as DNA, the CDR3 is TGTGCCAGCAGCCGACAGGGTCATGAGCAGTACTTC.

Comments on this clone: At the DNA level, this CDR3 is encoded by other sequences in the same sample as well. The V gene is TRBV11-2, the J gene TRBJ1-1, with unresolved D. There are 14 residues in the CDR3. Trimming shortened V by 1 base and J by 2 bases, and 8 bases separated the two germline ends. Germline loops: CDR1 SGHAT, CDR2 FQNNGV. CDR3 in DNA: TGTGCCAGCAGCTTAGGGTCCCTTAACACTGAAGCTTTCTTT. Residues: CASSLGSLNTEAFF.

This chain connects TRBV15 to TRBJ2-2; TRBD1 matches at 7 bases. Trimming took 4 bases from V and 3 from J; bases not matched to a gene: 5. The CDR3 runs to 15 residues. Germline V CDR1 and CDR2: LNHNV, YYDKDF (reference sequence). CDR3 in DNA: TGTGCCACCAGCACCCAACAGGGGTACACCGGGGAGCTGTTTTTT. This codes for CATSTQQGYTGELFF.

This clone was counted once. CDR3 in DNA: TGTGCCAGCAGTCCACCGGGTAGCAATCAGCCCCAGCATTTT. This translates into CASSPPGSNQPQHF. This chain connects TRBV28 to TRBJ1-5; D gene unclear. Trimming took off 5 bases at V and 0 bases at J, with 8 bases between the two ends. CDR3 size: 14 residues. Germline V gene data show CDR1 as MDHEN and CDR2 as SYDVKM.

V gene TRBV19 combines with J gene TRBJ1-2, with D unresolved. Germline CDR1 reads LNHDA; CDR2 reads SQIVND (reference sequence). V gave up 4 bases and J gave up 7 bases, with 13 bases separating them. The CDR3 has 13 residues. CDR3 protein: CASSTLEGVGYTF. In DNA, the CDR3 is TGTGCCAGTAGTACTTTAGAGGGCGTTGGCTACACCTTC. Full variable domain (missing parts from reference TRBV19 and TRBJ1-2): DGGITQSPKYLFRKEGQNVTLSCEQNLNHDAMYWYRQDPGQGLRLIYYSQIVNDFQKGDIAEGYSVSREKKESFPLTVTSAQKNPTAFYLCASSTLEGVGYTFGSGTRLTVV.

This chain links TRBV14 with TRBJ1-1; D is perhaps TRBD1 (5 bases). V was pared by 3 bases and J by 4 bases, with 18 bases between. The length of the CDR3 is 16 residues. From germline, CDR1 is SGHDN and CDR2 FVKESK. CDR3 region: CASSQREGRASTEAFF. The CDR3, as DNA: TGTGCCAGCAGCCAGAGAGAAGGCAGGGCGAGCACTGAAGCTTTCTTT.

The chain has TRBV11-3 and TRBJ2-1; 9 nucleotides align to TRBD2. CDR1 SGHNT and CDR2 YENEEA come from the germline V gene. This CDR3 contains 16 residues. The trim removed 5 bases at V and 7 bases at J, leaving 12 bases unmatched. CDR3 region: CASSPGGSGGYNEQFF. The CDR3 nucleotides are TGTGCCAGCAGCCCAGGTGGTAGCGGGGGCTATAATGAGCAGTTCTTC.

The chain joins TRBV19 to TRBJ1-5; unclear D gene. The CDR3 extends over 17 amino acids. Germline CDR1 is LNHDA and CDR2 is SQIVND (reference sequence). Trimming removed 5 bases at V and 4 bases at J, with 21 bases between. Here the CDR3 reads CASSPSPTGFKNQPQHF. The CDR3 DNA sequence: TGTGCCAGTAGTCCGTCCCCTACGGGTTTTAAAAATCAGCCCCAGCATTTT.

This chain links TRBV12-5 with TRBJ1-5; TRBD1 is a possible D gene (5 bases). Trimming stripped 4 bases from V and 5 bases from J, with 21 bases between. This CDR3 is built from 17 residues. Germline values: CDR1 LGHNT, CDR2 FRNRAP. In DNA form, the CDR3 reads TGTGCTAGTGGTTACTCCACTCCGGGGGTAGAGGATCAGCCCCAGCATTTT. Its protein is CASGYSTPGVEDQPQHF.

In DNA form, the CDR3 reads TGCAGCGTCGCTCAGGGGGCGGACTACACCTTC. This encodes CSVAQGADYTF. V is TRBV20-1 and J is TRBJ1-2; 8 bases are shared with TRBD1. Germline CDR1 DFQATT, CDR2 SNEGSKA (reference sequence). The CDR3 extends over 11 amino acids.

The table lists this clone with a few counts. The chain combines TRBV6-6 with TRBJ2-7; TRBD2 matches at 11 bases. Germline trimming cut 5 bases from V and 0 bases from J; bases unmatched to any gene: 6. The CDR3 consists of 16 residues. The V gene's germline CDR1 is MNHNY and CDR2 SVGAGI (reference sequence). CDR3 amino acids: CASSTGTSGHSYEQYF. The CDR3 DNA is TGTGCCAGCAGTACCGGGACTAGCGGCCACTCCTACGAGCAGTACTTC.